What follows are 8 T cell receptor beta chains derived from one specimen sequenced in a study of breast tumors, draining lymph nodes, adjacent tissues. TCRdb reprocessed the multiplex PCR reads via MiXCR and lists one record per CDR3 protein. The table includes under 250,000 distinct CDR3 sequences, roughly 32% detected once. Axillary draining lymph nodes of breast cancer patients supplied the node samples. Material: axillary lymph node tissue. These receptors were taken from a female donor with breast cancer. Some clones in this sample may be carry-over from other donors' samples.

This clonotype was seen repeatedly, ten times or more. The V gene is TRBV7-2, the J gene TRBJ2-7; the match to TRBD2 covers 9 bases. The CDR3 has 16 amino acids. V was pared by 0 bases and J by 2 bases, with 5 bases of the junction left unmatched. Germline CDR1 and CDR2: SGHTA and FQGNSA. The CDR3 loop reads CASSLAASGTTYEQYF. In DNA, the CDR3 is TGTGCCAGCAGCTTAGCGGCTAGCGGGACAACCTACGAGCAGTACTTC.

This clonotype was seen many times. The chain joins TRBV20-1 to TRBJ2-3; TRBD1 or TRBD2 may be the D gene (5 bases each). Trimming stripped 3 bases from V and 10 bases from J, with 23 bases between. CDR3 length equals 15 residues. CDR1 DFQATT and CDR2 SNEGSKA come from the germline V gene (reference sequence). CDR3 nucleotide sequence: TGCAGTGCTAGTGGTCGGGACCGTCCCTCGGTAGCGCAGTATTTT. This translates into CSASGRDRPSVAQYF.

Ten or more counts support this clonotype. V and J are TRBV2 and TRBJ1-3, with D possibly being TRBD1 (6 bases). The CDR3 runs 17 residues. Trimming took off 2 bases at V and 4 bases at J, with 18 bases between the two ends. Germline-derived CDR1 and CDR2 are SNHLY and FYNNEI. CDR3 residues: CASSELGGSADGNTIYF. In DNA, the CDR3 is TGTGCCAGCAGTGAACTTGGGGGCAGCGCGGACGGAAACACCATATATTTT. Full variable domain (rest looked up from reference TRBV2 and TRBJ1-3): EPEVTQTPSHQVTQMGQEVILRCVPISNHLYFYWYRQILGQKVEFLVSFYNNEISEKSEIFDDQFSVERPDGSNFTLKIRSTKLEDSAMYFCASSELGGSADGNTIYFGEGSWLTVV.

This clonotype was picked up many times. V gene TRBV6-6 combines with J gene TRBJ2-7; 12 bases map to TRBD1. The CDR3 length is 15 residues. In germline, CDR1 is MNHNY, CDR2 SVGAGI (reference sequence). J was trimmed by 7 bases and V by 5 bases; bases with no gene match: 9. CDR3 region: CASSHPGQGAREQYF. CDR3 bases: TGTGCCAGCAGTCACCCGGGACAGGGGGCGCGTGAGCAGTACTTC.

This clonotype was picked up many times. The chain joins TRBV2 to TRBJ1-5; 9 nucleotides line up with TRBD1. The trim removed 1 base at V and 7 bases at J, leaving 5 bases unmatched. The CDR3 runs 15 residues. Germline-derived CDR1 and CDR2 are SNHLY and FYNNEI. The CDR3 DNA sequence: TGTGCCAGCAGTGAAGGGGGGACAGGGTTACAGCCCCAGCATTTT. This gives the protein CASSEGGTGLQPQHF.

This clonotype was recorded many times. V gene TRBV7-2 combines with J gene TRBJ1-3, with 7 nucleotides matching TRBD1. The V gene's germline CDR1 is SGHTA and CDR2 FQGNSA. CDR3 length: 16 residues. With V trimmed by 5 bases and J by 3 bases, 10 bases remained unmatched. The CDR3 sequence is CASSATTGRLGNTIYF. In nucleotides, the CDR3 is TGTGCCAGCAGCGCGACGACAGGGAGGCTTGGAAACACCATATATTTT.

About this clonotype: This may come from a read error, since a much larger clone is one base off. The rearrangement links TRBV6-6 to TRBJ2-1; TRBD1 might be the D (6 bases). CDR1 MNHNY and CDR2 SVGAGI come from the germline V gene (reference sequence). CDR3 length: 15 amino acids. Deletions cut 5 bases from V and 5 bases from J, with 16 bases between. The CDR3 bases are TGTGCCAGCAGTCACACCAGGGGTAGGCACAATGAGCAGTTCTTC. Protein sequence: CASSHTRGRHNEQFF.

This clonotype was picked up many times. The chain has TRBV7-9 and TRBJ2-7; D perhaps matches TRBD2 (5 bases). CDR1 and CDR2 (germline): SEHNR, FQNEAQ (reference sequence). The V end was cut by 1 base, the J end by 4 bases, with 14 bases between. This CDR3 region has 15 residues. CDR3 amino acids: CASSLGPGGYYEQYF. In DNA, the CDR3 is TGTGCCAGCAGCTTAGGTCCGGGCGGGTATTACGAGCAGTACTTC.